This T cell receptor beta chain was sequenced for a study of OX40 agonist ivuxolimab in advanced cancers. Study at large: Eligibility rules accepted prior anti-PD-1, anti-PD-L1 or anti-CTLA-4 therapy, and over 35% had some.

Findings and caveats of the study: In the 0.1 to 3.0 mg/kg range, CD4+ and CD8+ blood T cells had expanded clonally by week 6.

A remark on this clone: Antigen specificity is unknown.

From germline, CDR1 is SGHRS and CDR2 YFSETQ. CDR3 length: 16 residues. The V segment lost 0 bases and the J segment 4 bases; nucleotides outside the gene matches: 4. Using immunoSEQ multiplex PCR, the repertoire was profiled, and TCRdb retains in-frame clones only, with some absent. Among around 10,000 clones listed, approximately 87% were seen once. Material: CD4+ or CD8+ T cells sorted from blood, obtained in a trial of the OX40 agonist ivuxolimab. This chain uses TRBV5-1 with TRBJ2-1; 10 nucleotides line up with TRBD2. The TCR originated in an adult with an advanced solid tumor such as melanoma, head and neck, liver or kidney cancer. The CDR3 bases are TGCGCCAGCAGCTTGGCCCTAGCGGGGGATTACAATGAGCAGTTCTTC. It specifies CASSLALAGDYNEQFF.